Below, 17 T cell receptor beta chains from the same sample are listed, as sequenced in a study of graft-versus-host responses after intestinal transplantation. Profiled with immunoSEQ multiplex PCR; TCRdb holds only in-frame clones, not every one. The sample has 12,000 to 15,000 clones, 38% seen once. The material was alloreactive CD4+ T cells from a mixed lymphocyte reaction culture, obtained before intestinal transplant. Noted subset: CFSE-low proliferating T cells sorted from approximately six-day pre-transplant mixed lymphocyte reaction (GvH or HvG direction). The receptors originated from a human patient who received an intestinal transplant.

This chain uses TRBV11-2 with TRBJ2-3; D call uncertain. The CDR3 length is 13 residues. Germline V gives CDR1 SGHAT, CDR2 FQNNGV. V lost 8 bases and J 0 bases, leaving 9 bases between the germline ends. In DNA form, the CDR3 reads TGTGCCAGCCGCACTACCAGCACAGATACGCAGTATTTT. This translates into CASRTTSTDTQYF.

This rearrangement joins TRBV2 to TRBJ2-5; 9 nucleotides line up with TRBD1. The J call is uncertain, as TRBJ2-7 better fits the DNA end. This CDR3 comprises 14 residues. Germline values: CDR1 SNHLY, CDR2 FYNNEI. The CDR3 protein is CASSEGTGVAEQYF. The CDR3 coding sequence is TGTGCCAGCAGTGAAGGGACAGGGGTGGCCGAGCAGTACTTC.

This clone showed up just a few times. The chain has TRBV6-6 and TRBJ2-2, with D unclear. The V gene's germline CDR1 is MNHNY and CDR2 SVGAGI (reference sequence). V was pared by 2 bases and J by 2 bases, with 3 bases between. This CDR3 is built from 13 residues. The CDR3 DNA reads TGTGCCAGCAGTTACATAAACACCGGGGAGCTGTTTTTT. Amino acids: CASSYINTGELFF.

This clone was counted a few times. This chain links TRBV7-2 with TRBJ2-7, with TRBD1 as a possible D gene (5 bases). The V end was cut by 5 bases, the J end by 0 bases, with 14 bases between. Germline-derived CDR1 and CDR2 are SGHTA and FQGNSA. CDR3 size: 15 residues. The CDR3 DNA follows: TGTGCCAGCAGCCCAAGGCCTGACAGCTCCTACGAGCAGTACTTC. Translated, it gives CASSPRPDSSYEQYF.

This chain connects TRBV6-5 to TRBJ1-1; D unclear. Trimming left V 6 bases short and J 1 base short, with 3 bases between. This CDR3 is built from 11 residues. The germline CDR1 and CDR2 sequences are MNHEY and SVGAGI. CDR3 nucleotide sequence: TGTGCCAGCAGCTGGAACACTGAAGCTTTCTTT. Its translation is CASSWNTEAFF.

V is TRBV6-5 and J is TRBJ1-1, with 8 nucleotides matching TRBD1. Germline V CDR1 and CDR2: MNHEY, SVGAGI. The CDR3 consists of 12 residues. J gave up 11 bases and V 5 bases, and 7 bases lay outside the gene matches. CDR3 sequence (DNA): TGTGCCAGCAGTGCCCGGACAGGGCATGCTTTCTTT. Protein: CASSARTGHAFF.

This clone was detected only a few times. The J gene is TRBJ2-1, the V gene TRBV7-2, with D unclear. The germline gives CDR1 SGHTA, CDR2 FQGNSA. CDR3 length: 15 residues. V was cut by 1 base and J by 2 bases, with 9 bases left in between. The DNA for the CDR3 is TGTGCCAGCAGCTTAGTACTCCTTGCCTACAATGAGCAGTTCTTC. This codes for CASSLVLLAYNEQFF.

The V gene is TRBV7-6, the J gene TRBJ2-5; 11 bases are a match to TRBD2. The V and J ends lost 4 bases and 5 bases, in that order; junction bases with no gene match: 3. This CDR3 contains 14 residues. The germline CDR1 and CDR2 sequences are SGHVS and FNYEAQ. DNA of the CDR3: TGTGCCAGCAGCTCTCTAGCGGGGGGTGAGACCCAGTACTTC. This codes for CASSSLAGGETQYF. The variable domain in full, with the rest retrieved from reference TRBV7-6 and TRBJ2-5, is GAGVSQSPRYKVTKRGQDVALRCDPISGHVSLYWYRQALGQGPEFLTYFNYEAQQDKSGLPNDRFSAERPEGSISTLTIQRTEQRDSAMYRCASSSLAGGETQYFGPGTRLLVL.

The chain has TRBV30 and TRBJ2-1; D might be TRBD2 (6 bases). The CDR3 has 13 amino acids. In germline, CDR1 is GTSNPN, CDR2 SVGIG (reference sequence). Trimming removed 5 bases at V and 6 bases at J, with 14 bases between. The CDR3 loop is CAWGTGVGNEQFF. Written as DNA, the CDR3 is TGTGCCTGGGGAACGGGGGTCGGCAATGAGCAGTTCTTC.

The CDR3: CAISAGTTYEQYF. The CDR3 region has the DNA TGTGCCATCAGTGCCGGGACTACCTACGAGCAGTACTTC. The chain carries TRBV10-3 and TRBJ2-7; 7 nucleotides match TRBD2. This CDR3 comprises 13 residues. The ends lost 4 bases at V and 2 bases at J; junction bases unmatched: 2. Germline assignment: CDR1 ENHRY and CDR2 SYGVKD.

In its sample, this clone is medium-sized. The genes are TRBV2 and TRBJ1-3; no reliable D call. The V end was cut by 2 bases, the J end by 11 bases, with 16 bases between. The germline V gene has CDR1 SNHLY and CDR2 FYNNEI. The CDR3 is made up of 14 amino acids. CDR3 sequence (DNA): TGTGCCAGCAGTGAAATAGGACTGGTAGTCCCCATATATTTT. As protein: CASSEIGLVVPIYF.

This clone was seen a handful of times. The chain couples TRBV4-1 to TRBJ1-6; 7 nucleotides align to TRBD1. Germline trimming cut 2 bases from V and 4 bases from J; bases unmatched to any gene: 5. CDR3 length: 16 residues. Germline values: CDR1 MGHRA, CDR2 YSYEKL. CDR3 amino acids: CASSQRGQAYNSPLHF. Here the CDR3 DNA reads TGCGCCAGCAGCCAACGCGGACAGGCTTATAATTCACCCCTCCACTTT.

J is TRBJ1-1 and V is TRBV7-2, with D tentatively TRBD1 (6 bases). Germline V gives CDR1 SGHTA, CDR2 FQGNSA. The CDR3 runs to 14 residues. Trimming cost V 6 bases and J 6 bases, with 17 bases left between them. The CDR3 nucleotides are TGTGCCAGCAGGACGCGGGGGCCCCCCTCTGAAGCTTTCTTT. Protein sequence: CASRTRGPPSEAFF. The whole variable domain, filled in from reference TRBV7-2 and TRBJ1-1, reads GAGVSQSPSNKVTEKGKDVELRCDPISGHTALYWYRQSLGQGLEFLIYFQGNSAPDKSGLPSDRFSAERTGGSVSTLTIQRTQQEDSAVYLCASRTRGPPSEAFFGQGTRLTVV.

V and J are TRBV1 and TRBJ1-3; the table assigns TRBD1, which was not confirmed against the DNA. TRBV1 represents a pseudogene. This CDR3 spans 16 amino acids. DNA for the CDR3: TGCACCAGCAGCAAAGGACAGGGGGCTTCTGGAAACACCATATATTTT. It translates to CTSSKGQGASGNTIYF.

This clone was recorded only once. V usage is TRBV7-9 and J usage is TRBJ2-1; weak D call: TRBD1 (7 bases). Deletions cut 0 bases from V and 7 bases from J, with 10 bases between. The CDR3 length is 14 residues. Germline V gene data show CDR1 as SEHNR and CDR2 as FQNEAQ (reference sequence). CDR3 nucleotide sequence: TGTGCCAGCAGCTTAGCGGCAGGGGGGAATGAGCAGTTCTTC. It yields the protein CASSLAAGGNEQFF.

The table lists this clone with a few counts. This chain links TRBV7-9 with TRBJ1-6; D remains unclear. Per germline, CDR1 SEHNR and CDR2 FQNEAQ (reference sequence). V was pared by 1 base and J by 8 bases, with 9 bases between. The CDR3 has 14 amino acids. The CDR3 bases are TGTGCCAGCAGCTTAGAACTTGCCCATTCACCCCTCCACTTT. Encoded protein: CASSLELAHSPLHF.

This clone has more than one count but fewer than ten. CDR3 bases: TGCAGCGTTGGGGAGGGGAGGCAGGGAGGAGTCGTGGCCCACGAGCAGTACTTC. It encodes CSVGEGRQGGVVAHEQYF. The chain couples TRBV29-1 to TRBJ2-7; 7 nucleotides line up with TRBD2. The CDR3 is made up of 18 amino acids. The V and J ends lost 4 bases and 5 bases, in that order; junction bases with no gene match: 23. Germline V gives CDR1 SQVTM, CDR2 ANQGSEA.